This TCR beta chain was sequenced in a study of T cell responses to AZD1222 COVID-19 vaccine. The method was immunoSEQ multiplex PCR; TCRdb's version includes in-frame clones alone and lacks a portion of them. The sample has about 48,000 clones; about 86% are singletons. CDR3 length: 15 residues. Germline CDR1 SGHTA, CDR2 FQGTGA. Losses at the gene ends were 5 bases for V and 9 bases for J; bases not matched to a gene: 11. Specimen: peripheral blood, collected 28 days after the second AZD1222 dose. This clonotype originated in an adult who received the AZD1222 COVID-19 vaccine. V is TRBV7-3 and J is TRBJ2-1, with 9 positions matching TRBD1. CDR3 sequence: CASSTPGTGIGEQFF. The CDR3 DNA follows: TGTGCCAGCAGCACACCAGGGACAGGGATCGGTGAGCAGTTCTTC.